These 14 T cell receptor beta chains were all obtained from the same sample, sequenced in a study of blood T cell repertoires in COVID-19. Repertoires were generated with immunoSEQ multiplex PCR, while TCRdb's copy carries only in-frame clones and drops some. In the table there are over 45,000 clones, approximately 89% of which are singletons. What was sequenced was peripheral blood. Receptors originate from a woman aged 60-70 years with active COVID-19.

The rearrangement links TRBV12-3 or TRBV12-4 to TRBJ1-1; 8 bases fit TRBD1. With 3 bases clipped from V and 11 bases from J, the junction kept 2 bases outside the gene matches. The CDR3 contains 11 residues. Here the CDR3 reads CASSLDRVAFF. CDR3 sequence (DNA): TGTGCCAGCAGTTTGGACAGGGTGGCTTTCTTT.

J is TRBJ2-3 and V is TRBV14, with 7 nucleotides matching TRBD2. Germline V gives CDR1 SGHDN, CDR2 FVKESK. The V segment lost 7 bases and the J segment 1 base; nucleotides outside the gene matches: 2. CDR3 size: 13 residues. CDR3 residues: CASTRGGTDTQYF. The CDR3 DNA follows: TGTGCCAGCACCCGGGGGGGCACAGATACGCAGTATTTT.

The chain recombines TRBV3-1 (or the pseudogene TRBV3-2) with TRBJ1-2; D unresolved. V was shortened by 1 base and J by 0 bases, with 12 bases between the two germline ends. Looked up from germline, CDR1 is LGHDT and CDR2 is YNNKEL (reference sequence). This CDR3 contains 16 residues. This chain's CDR3 is CASSQGWHSANYGYTF. Here the CDR3 DNA reads TGTGCCAGCAGCCAAGGTTGGCACAGTGCTAACTATGGCTACACCTTC.

The chain uses TRBV7-6 and TRBJ1-3, with 7 bases aligning to TRBD1. CDR1 and CDR2 (germline): SGHVS, FNYEAQ. J lost 4 bases, V lost 1 base, and 10 bases had no gene match. The CDR3 extends over 17 amino acids. CDR3 residues: CASSLGARGTLGNTIYF. CDR3 coding DNA: TGTGCCAGCAGCTTAGGAGCCAGGGGGACCCTCGGAAACACCATATATTTT. The full variable domain, rest sourced from reference TRBV7-6 and TRBJ1-3, is GAGVSQSPRYKVTKRGQDVALRCDPISGHVSLYWYRQALGQGPEFLTYFNYEAQQDKSGLPNDRFSAERPEGSISTLTIQRTEQRDSAMYRCASSLGARGTLGNTIYFGEGSWLTVV.

V is TRBV18 and J is TRBJ2-2; TRBD1 might be the D (5 bases). Trimming pared 4 bases from V and 2 bases from J, leaving 8 bases between. CDR1 and CDR2 (germline): KGHSH, LQKENI. The CDR3 consists of 14 residues. CDR3 bases: TGTGCCAGCTCACTAGGACAAAACACCGGGGAGCTGTTTTTT. Encoded protein: CASSLGQNTGELFF.

The chain uses TRBV6-5 and TRBJ2-7; D call uncertain. In germline, CDR1 is MNHEY, CDR2 SVGAGI. V dropped 6 bases and J dropped 6 bases, with 9 bases sitting between them. This CDR3 is built from 11 residues. CDR3: CASRAVSEQYF. For the CDR3, the DNA is TGTGCCAGCAGAGCTGTTTCCGAGCAGTACTTC.

The rearrangement uses TRBV9 and TRBJ2-5, with TRBD2 identical over 13 bases. Germline V CDR1 and CDR2: SGDLS, YYNGEE. This CDR3 comprises 16 residues. V shed 4 bases, J shed 3 bases, and the junction held 6 bases outside the gene matches. The CDR3 coding sequence is TGTGCCAGCAGCACCCCGGGACTAGCGGGAAAAGAGACCCAGTACTTC. This gives the protein CASSTPGLAGKETQYF.

V usage is TRBV5-8 and J usage is TRBJ2-2, with TRBD1 as a possible D gene (6 bases). The CDR3 has 17 residues. Germline V gene sequence: CDR1 SGHTS, CDR2 YDEGEE. V lost 0 bases and J lost 1, with 13 bases in between. The CDR3 loop is CASSLVVWTVNTGELFF. The CDR3, as DNA: TGTGCCAGCAGCTTGGTAGTATGGACAGTGAACACCGGGGAGCTGTTTTTT.

The chain uses TRBV5-1 and TRBJ1-2, with a weak D call TRBD1 (5 bases). The CDR3 is made up of 14 amino acids. V shed 4 bases and J shed 2 bases, with 12 bases lying between them. CDR1 is SGHRS and CDR2 is YFSETQ in the germline V gene. In DNA, the CDR3 is TGCGCCAGCAGCAGGGGTCGGACAAACTATGGCTACACCTTC. Translation: CASSRGRTNYGYTF.

V and J are TRBV7-9 and TRBJ1-1; D uncertain. V was trimmed by 1 base and J by 7 bases, leaving 16 bases between them. Germline loops: CDR1 SEHNR, CDR2 FQNEAQ (reference sequence). This CDR3 contains 15 residues. The CDR3 DNA follows: TGTGCCAGCAGCTTAGAGGCGGGTTGGGCCCTTGAAGCTTTCTTT. Translated, it gives CASSLEAGWALEAFF.

The sample holds one count of this clone. The rearrangement joins TRBV18 to TRBJ1-2, with TRBD1 identical over 8 bases. The CDR3 covers 19 residues. CDR1 is KGHSH and CDR2 is LQKENI in the germline V gene. Trimming took 2 bases from V and 3 from J; bases not matched to a gene: 17. The CDR3 here is CASSPSQGQDPHLDYGYTF. CDR3 sequence (DNA): TGTGCCAGCTCACCATCTCAGGGACAGGACCCACATTTGGACTATGGCTACACCTTC.

The chain has TRBV3-1 (or the pseudogene TRBV3-2) and TRBJ2-2, with 10 bases lining up with TRBD1. Looked up from germline, CDR1 is LGHDT and CDR2 is YNNKEL (reference sequence). The CDR3 consists of 16 residues. V gave up 2 bases and J gave up 5 bases; unmatched junction bases: 5. CDR3 in amino acids: CASSQSGTGATGELFF. CDR3 coding DNA: TGTGCCAGCAGCCAATCCGGGACAGGGGCTACCGGGGAGCTGTTTTTT.

This rearrangement joins TRBV29-1 to TRBJ2-3; TRBD1 matches 9 bases. Germline V gene sequence: CDR1 SQVTM, CDR2 ANQGSEA. This CDR3 comprises 12 residues. The J segment lost 5 bases and the V segment lost 3 bases, leaving 0 bases of the junction unmatched. The CDR3: CSVETGGDTQYF. DNA for the CDR3: TGCAGCGTTGAGACAGGGGGAGATACGCAGTATTTT.

CDR3 residues: CASLGTGRTEAFF. The CDR3 DNA sequence: TGCGCCAGTCTGGGGACAGGGCGAACTGAAGCTTTCTTT. The V and J genes are TRBV5-1 and TRBJ1-1; TRBD1 agrees at 9 bases. Germline loops: CDR1 SGHRS, CDR2 YFSETQ. V gave up 8 bases and J gave up 5 bases; unmatched junction bases: 7. The CDR3 is 13 residues long.